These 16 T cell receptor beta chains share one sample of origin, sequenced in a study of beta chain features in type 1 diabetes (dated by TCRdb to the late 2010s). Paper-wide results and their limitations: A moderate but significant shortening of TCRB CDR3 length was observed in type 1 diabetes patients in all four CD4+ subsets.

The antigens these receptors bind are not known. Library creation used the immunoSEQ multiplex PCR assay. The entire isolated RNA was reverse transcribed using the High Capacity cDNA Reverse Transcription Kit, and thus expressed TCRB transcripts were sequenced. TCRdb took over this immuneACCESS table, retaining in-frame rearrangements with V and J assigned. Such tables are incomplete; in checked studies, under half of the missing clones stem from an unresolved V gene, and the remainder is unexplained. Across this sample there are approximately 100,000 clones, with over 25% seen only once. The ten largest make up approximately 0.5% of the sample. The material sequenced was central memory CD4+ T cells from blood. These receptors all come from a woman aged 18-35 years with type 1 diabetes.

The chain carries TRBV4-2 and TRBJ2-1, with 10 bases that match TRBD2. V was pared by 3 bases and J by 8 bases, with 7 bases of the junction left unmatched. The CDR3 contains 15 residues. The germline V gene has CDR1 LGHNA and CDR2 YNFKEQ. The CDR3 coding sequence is TGTGCCAGCAGCCAGGGACTAGCGAAATATGATGAGCAGTTCTTC. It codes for CASSQGLAKYDEQFF.

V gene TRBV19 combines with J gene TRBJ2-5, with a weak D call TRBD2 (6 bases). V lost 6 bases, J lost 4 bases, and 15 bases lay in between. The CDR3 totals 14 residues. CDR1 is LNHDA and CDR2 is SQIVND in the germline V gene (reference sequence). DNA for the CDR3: TGTGCCAGTAGACCAAGACAGCGGGCAGAGACCCAGTACTTC. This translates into CASRPRQRAETQYF.

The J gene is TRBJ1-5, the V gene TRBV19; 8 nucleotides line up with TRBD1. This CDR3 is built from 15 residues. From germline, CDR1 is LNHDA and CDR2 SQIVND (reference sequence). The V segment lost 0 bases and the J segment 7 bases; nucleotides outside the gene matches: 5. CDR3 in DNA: TGTGCCAGTAGTATAGATAGACAGGGGAGGCAGCCCCAGCATTTT. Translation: CASSIDRQGRQPQHF.

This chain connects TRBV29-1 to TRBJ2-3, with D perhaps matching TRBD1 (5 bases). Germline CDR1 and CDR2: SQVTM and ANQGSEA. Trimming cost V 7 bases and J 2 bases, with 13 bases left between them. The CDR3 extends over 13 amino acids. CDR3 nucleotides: TGCAGCGCAAGGGGCCGCCTCACAGATACGCAGTATTTT. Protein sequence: CSARGRLTDTQYF.

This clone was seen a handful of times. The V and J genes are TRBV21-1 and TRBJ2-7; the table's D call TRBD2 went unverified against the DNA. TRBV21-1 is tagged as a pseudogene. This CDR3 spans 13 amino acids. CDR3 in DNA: TGTGCCAGCAGCAAGGGGGGATCCTACGAGCAGTACGTC. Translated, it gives CASSKGGSYEQYV.

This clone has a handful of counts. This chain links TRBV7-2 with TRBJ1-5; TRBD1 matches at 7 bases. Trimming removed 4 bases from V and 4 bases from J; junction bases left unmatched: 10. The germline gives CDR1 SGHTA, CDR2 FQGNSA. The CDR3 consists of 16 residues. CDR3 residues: CASSSGQHIGNQPQHF. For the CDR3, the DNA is TGTGCCAGCAGCTCGGGACAGCACATAGGGAATCAGCCCCAGCATTTT.

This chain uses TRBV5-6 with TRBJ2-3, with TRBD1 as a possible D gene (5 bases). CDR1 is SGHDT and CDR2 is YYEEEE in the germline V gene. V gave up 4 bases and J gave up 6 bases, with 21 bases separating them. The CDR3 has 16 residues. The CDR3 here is CASSTLPGATPDTQYF. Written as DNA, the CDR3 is TGTGCCAGCAGCACACTCCCTGGGGCGACTCCCGATACGCAGTATTTT.

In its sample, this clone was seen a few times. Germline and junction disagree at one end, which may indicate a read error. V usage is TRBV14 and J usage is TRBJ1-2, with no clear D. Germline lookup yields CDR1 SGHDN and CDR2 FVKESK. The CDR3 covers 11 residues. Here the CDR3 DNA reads TGTGCCAGCAGCCAAGAAATAACACGACACTTC. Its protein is CASSQEITRHF.

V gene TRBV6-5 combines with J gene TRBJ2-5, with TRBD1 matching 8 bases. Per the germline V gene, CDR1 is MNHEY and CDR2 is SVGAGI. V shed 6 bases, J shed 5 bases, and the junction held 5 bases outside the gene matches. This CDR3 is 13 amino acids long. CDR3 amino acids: CASRLTGGETQYF. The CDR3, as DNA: TGTGCCAGCAGACTCACAGGGGGGGAGACCCAGTACTTC.

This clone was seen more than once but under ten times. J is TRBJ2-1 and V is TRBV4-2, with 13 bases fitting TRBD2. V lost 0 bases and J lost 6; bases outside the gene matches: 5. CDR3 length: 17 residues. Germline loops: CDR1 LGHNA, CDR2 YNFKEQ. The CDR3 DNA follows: TGTGCCAGCAGCCAAGATCTGCGGACTAGCGGGAGCAATGAGCAGTTCTTC. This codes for CASSQDLRTSGSNEQFF.

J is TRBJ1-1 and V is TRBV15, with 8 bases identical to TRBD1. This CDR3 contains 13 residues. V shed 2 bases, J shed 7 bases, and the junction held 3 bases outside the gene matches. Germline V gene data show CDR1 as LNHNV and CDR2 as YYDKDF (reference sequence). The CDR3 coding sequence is TGTGCCACCAGCAGACCCGACAGGGGTGAAGCTTTCTTT. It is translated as CATSRPDRGEAFF. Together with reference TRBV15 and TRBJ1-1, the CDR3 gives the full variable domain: DAMVIQNPRYQVTQFGKPVTLSCSQTLNHNVMYWYQQKSSQAPKLLFHYYDKDFNNEADTPDNFQSRRPNTSFCFLDIRSPGLGDTAMYLCATSRPDRGEAFFGQGTRLTVV.

The CDR3 region is CASSVQGATDTQYF. CDR3 coding DNA: TGTGCCAGCAGCGTACAGGGGGCAACAGATACGCAGTATTTT. The genes are TRBV5-4 and TRBJ2-3, with TRBD1 matching 9 bases. J was trimmed by 3 bases and V by 4 bases; bases with no gene match: 3. Germline-derived CDR1 and CDR2 are SGHNT and YYREEE (reference sequence). The length of the CDR3 is 14 residues. Full variable domain (outside the CDR3, taken from reference TRBV5-4 and TRBJ2-3): ETGVTQSPTHLIKTRGQQVTLRCSSQSGHNTVSWYQQALGQGPQFIFQYYREEENGRGNFPPRFSGLQFPNYSSELNVNALELDDSALYLCASSVQGATDTQYFGPGTRLTVL.

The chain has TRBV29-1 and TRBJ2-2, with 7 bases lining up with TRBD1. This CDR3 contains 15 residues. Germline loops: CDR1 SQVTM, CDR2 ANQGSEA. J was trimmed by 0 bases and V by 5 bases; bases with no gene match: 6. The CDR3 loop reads CSVKGTATNTGELFF. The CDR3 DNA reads TGCAGCGTTAAAGGGACAGCCACGAACACCGGGGAGCTGTTTTTT.

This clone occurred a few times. The CDR3 bases are TGTGCCAGCAGCCCCACAGGGCGGACGCAGTATTTT. Protein sequence: CASSPTGRTQYF. V and J are TRBV7-3 and TRBJ2-3; TRBD1 is a possible D gene (6 bases). The CDR3 is made up of 12 amino acids. V shed 5 bases and J shed 9 bases, with 12 bases lying between them. CDR1 is SGHTA, CDR2 FQGTGA, per germline.

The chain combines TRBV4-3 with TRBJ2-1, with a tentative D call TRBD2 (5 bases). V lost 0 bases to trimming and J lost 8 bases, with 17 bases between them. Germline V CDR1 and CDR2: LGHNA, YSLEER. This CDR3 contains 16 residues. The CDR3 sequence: CASSQEGGREGDEQFF. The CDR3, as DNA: TGCGCCAGCAGCCAAGAGGGTGGGAGAGAGGGCGATGAGCAGTTCTTC.

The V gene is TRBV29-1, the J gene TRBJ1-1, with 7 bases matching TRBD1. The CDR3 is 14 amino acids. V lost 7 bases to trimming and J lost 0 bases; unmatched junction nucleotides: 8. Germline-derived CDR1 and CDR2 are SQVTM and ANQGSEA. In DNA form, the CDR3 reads TGCAGCGGGAACAGGGGTGGGGTGAACACTGAAGCTTTCTTT. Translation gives CSGNRGGVNTEAFF.